This TCR beta chain was sequenced for a study of cytomegalovirus exposure and HLA in healthy donors. The study's findings and limits: Later analysis identified a missense DCLRE1C variant that was linked to TCR beta V- and J-gene trimming. Among the most significant clusters, several appeared linked to common viral pathogens in a later analysis.

A multiplex PCR was run with 60 Vbeta primers and 13 Jbeta primers. Assay: immunoSEQ multiplex PCR; the TCRdb copy retains only in-frame clones and omits some. The sample records approximately 100,000 clones, 81% being singletons. Details on this clone: Its antigen remains unknown.

CDR3 length equals 13 residues. Germline V CDR1 and CDR2: GTSNPN, SVGIG (reference sequence). The V call is TRBV30, the J call TRBJ2-7; 10 nucleotides align to TRBD1. This TCR was sampled from a woman under 40 in good health and CMV-seronegative. The sequencing sample was made of PBMCs. CDR3: CVITGTGVGEQYF. CDR3 coding DNA: TGTGTCATAACCGGGACAGGGGTTGGGGAGCAGTACTTC.